The clone carrying this TCR beta chain was seen repeatedly, ten times or more. The antigen is not known. The sample originates from a study of CD8 T cells in ankylosing spondylitis. Whole-study results and caveats: Apparently characteristic of ankylosing spondylitis blood was a TCR beta motif (under ten highly homologous variants).

This CDR3 contains 15 residues. Trimming stripped 3 bases from V and 4 bases from J, with 15 bases between. CDR1 is SGHRS and CDR2 is YFSETQ in the germline V gene. One entry per CDR3 protein results from TCRdb running MiXCR on the 5' RACE reads. The sample lists 75,000 to 95,000 distinct CDR3 sequences; about 9% were seen once. The chain links TRBV5-1 to TRBJ2-3; D possibly matches TRBD1 or TRBD2 (5 bases each). The clonotype comes from a male donor with ankylosing spondylitis. Sequenced sample: blood, either unsorted or a sorted T cell fraction (not recorded which). The CDR3, as DNA: TGCGCCAGCAGCTCGGGGATAGAAGGGGCAGATACGCAGTATTTT. Translation: CASSSGIEGADTQYF.